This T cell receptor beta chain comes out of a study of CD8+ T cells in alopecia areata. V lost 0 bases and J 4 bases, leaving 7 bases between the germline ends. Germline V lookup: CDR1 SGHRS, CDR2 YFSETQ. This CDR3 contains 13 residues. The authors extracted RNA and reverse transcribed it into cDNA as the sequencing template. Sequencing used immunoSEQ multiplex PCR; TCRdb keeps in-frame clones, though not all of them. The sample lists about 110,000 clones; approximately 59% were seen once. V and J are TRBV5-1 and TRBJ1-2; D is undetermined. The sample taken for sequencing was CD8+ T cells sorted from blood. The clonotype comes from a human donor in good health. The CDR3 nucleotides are TGCGCCAGCAGCTTGGGCCAGTTCTATGGCTACACCTTC. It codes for CASSLGQFYGYTF. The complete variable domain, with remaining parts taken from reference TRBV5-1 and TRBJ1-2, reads KAGVTQTPRYLIKTRGQQVTLSCSPISGHRSVSWYQQTPGQGLQFLFEYFSETQRNKGNFPGRFSGRQFSNSRSEMNVSTLELGDSALYLCASSLGQFYGYTFGSGTRLTVV.